These 10 T cell receptor beta chains came from one sample sequenced in a study of T cell clonality in common variable immunodeficiency. Assay used: immunoSEQ multiplex PCR; TCRdb lists only in-frame clones, some missing. The sample offers about 42,000 clones and no singletons, the top ten holding over 1.2%. Sequencing used peripheral blood mononuclear cells. These receptors were taken from a person aged 18 to 75 in good health.

At least ten counts were recorded for this clone. The missing CDR3 end, 3 residues past where the read stops, is filled in from the germline J gene. The J gene is TRBJ2-7, the V gene TRBV20-1; 8 positions agree with TRBD2. Germline values: CDR1 DFQATT, CDR2 SNEGSKA (reference sequence). After removal of 3 bases from V and 3 bases from J, the junction contained 4 bases not matched to a gene. The CDR3 is 13 amino acids. The covered CDR3 bases are TGCAGTGCTAGGTCCCTAGCGGGCTACGAG. It is translated as CSARSLAGYE. The full CDR3 reads CSARSLAGYEQYF.

This clone was seen repeatedly, ten times or more. The read ends 3 residues shy of where the CDR3 ends; the end is completed using the germline J gene. The chain combines TRBV20-1 with TRBJ2-3, with 11 bases fitting TRBD2. From germline, CDR1 is DFQATT and CDR2 SNEGSKA (reference sequence). J was trimmed by 2 bases and V by 6 bases; bases with no gene match: 10. This CDR3 spans 16 amino acids. The CDR3 region is CSAGWALAGDTDTQYF. The CDR3 DNA, read in part, is TGCAGTGCCGGATGGGCACTAGCGGGGGACACAGATACG.

This clone was counted only a few times. The CDR3 end falls 3 residues outside the read, so it is completed with the germline J gene. The chain joins TRBV30 to TRBJ2-4; TRBD1 matches at 8 bases. The germline gives CDR1 GTSNPN, CDR2 SVGIG (reference sequence). CDR3 length: 15 amino acids. This CDR3 is CAWRMDRDSNYGQYF. CDR3 DNA (partial): TGTGCCTGGAGGATGGACAGGGACTCTAACTATGGT.

This clone was seen at least ten times. CDR3 DNA, as far as it was read: TGTGCCAGCAGCGAGGACAGGGCTGAGACC. This sequence encodes CASSEDRAET. The whole CDR3 sequence reads CASSEDRAETQYF. The chain is built from TRBV5-4 and TRBJ2-5; 8 bases line up with TRBD1. From the germline J gene comes the end of the CDR3, since the read stops 3 residues before it. Losses at the gene ends were 4 bases for V and 5 bases for J; bases not matched to a gene: 4. CDR3 length: 13 amino acids. Germline V lookup: CDR1 SGHNT, CDR2 YYREEE (reference sequence). The variable domain in full, completed from reference TRBV5-4 and TRBJ2-5, reads ETGVTQSPTHLIKTRGQQVTLRCSSQSGHNTVSWYQQALGQGPQFIFQYYREEENGRGNFPPRFSGLQFPNYSSELNVNALELDDSALYLCASSEDRAETQYFGPGTRLLVL.

This clone was picked up a small number of times. The read terminates 3 residues ahead of where the CDR3 ends, so the germline J gene completes it. This chain connects TRBV5-8 to TRBJ2-7; perhaps TRBD1 as D (5 bases). Looked up from germline, CDR1 is SGHTS and CDR2 is YDEGEE. The CDR3 runs to 13 residues. Trimming pared 5 bases from V and 3 bases from J, leaving 12 bases between. The part of the CDR3 DNA that was read is TGTGCCAGCAGACCTGAACAGGTCTACGAG. Amino acids: CASRPEQVYE. The CDR3, in full, reads CASRPEQVYEQYF.

This clone has a count of ten or more. The DNA ends 3 residues before the CDR3 does, and the rest of the CDR3 is filled in from the germline J gene. The chain uses TRBV20-1 and TRBJ2-1, with D possibly being TRBD1 (6 bases). CDR1 DFQATT and CDR2 SNEGSKA come from the germline V gene (reference sequence). V dropped 1 base and J dropped 6 bases, with 16 bases sitting between them. The CDR3 sequence is 15 residues long. This CDR3 reads CSARGAQGNVNEQFF. The sequenced part of the CDR3 DNA is TGCAGTGCTAGAGGAGCTCAGGGGAATGTCAATGAG.

At least ten counts were recorded for this clone. The read ends 3 residues before the CDR3 terminus; that terminus is restored from the germline J gene. V and J are TRBV7-2 and TRBJ2-3; no definite D call. The length of the CDR3 is 11 residues. Germline values: CDR1 SGHTA, CDR2 FQGNSA. CDR3 DNA, as far as it was read: TGTGCCAGCAGCTTAACTGCGGCG. Its protein is CASSLTAA. The CDR3 in its entirety is CASSLTAAQYF.

This clone was observed many times. The missing CDR3 end, 3 residues past where the read stops, is filled in from the germline J gene. V gene TRBV10-1 combines with J gene TRBJ2-7; 7 bases are a match to TRBD1. Germline V CDR1 and CDR2: WNHNN, SYGVQD (reference sequence). The CDR3 loop spans 12 amino acids. Losses at the gene ends were 6 bases for V and 4 bases for J; bases not matched to a gene: 3. The CDR3 here is CASRPQGYEQYF. The covered CDR3 bases are TGCGCCAGCAGACCACAGGGGTACGAG.

This clone showed up many times. Read sequence stops 3 residues before the CDR3 end, and the germline J gene provides the missing end. The chain carries TRBV4-1 and TRBJ2-7; TRBD1 matches 10 bases. V gave up 2 bases and J gave up 6 bases; unmatched junction bases: 7. CDR3 length: 15 residues. Germline V CDR1 and CDR2: MGHRA, YSYEKL. CDR3 DNA, as far as it was read: TGCGCCAGCAGCCAATCCGGGACAGGGGTAGCCGAG. This translates into CASSQSGTGVAE. The whole CDR3 region reads CASSQSGTGVAEQYF.

Of note for this clone: Read data end 3 residues before the CDR3 end; the end is taken from the germline J gene. The genes are TRBV19 and TRBJ1-3, with TRBD1 identical over 8 bases. V dropped 6 bases and J dropped 0; count of bases not matched to a gene: 4. Looked up from germline, CDR1 is LNHDA and CDR2 is SQIVND (reference sequence). CDR3 size: 15 residues. CDR3 DNA, as far as it was read: TGTGCCAGTAGGGGACAGGCGCTCTCTGGAAACACC. Its protein is CASRGQALSGNT. The CDR3, in full, reads CASRGQALSGNTIYF.